This is a list of T cell receptor beta chains from one sample in a study of shared clonotypes between healthy human individuals. TCRdb's table, derived via immunoSEQ multiplex PCR, lists solely in-frame clones and lacks some. The sample holds roughly 2.1 million clones, roughly 91% seen once. The sequenced sample was naive CD8+ T cells from PBMCs. The receptors were gathered from a man younger than 35 in good health. Some clones in this sample may be carry-over from other donors' samples. Each CDR3 is given with its conserved first and last residue. D genes are given only for firm matches. Where a row states a size, it is once, few, many or the class of an expanded clone; other rows omit it.

CDR3nt,CDR3aa,abundance,v_gene,d_gene,j_gene
TGTGCCAGTAGTATAGCCTTCGTGACTAGCGGTGGGGGGAACTACTACGAGCAGTACTTC,CASSIAFVTSGGGNYYEQYF,NA,TRBV19,TRBD2,TRBJ2-7
TGTGCCAGCAGTTTCGATCCGACAGGGGTCTACAATGAGCAGTTCTTC,CASSFDPTGVYNEQFF,NA,TRBV6-6,TRBD1,TRBJ2-1
TGTGCCTGGAGTTTGGACGGGAGCTCCTACGAGCAGTACTTC,CAWSLDGSSYEQYF,NA,TRBV30,NA,TRBJ2-7
TGTGCCACCAGCCCCCGAGGAGGGTTCGATCAGCCCCAGCATTTT,CATSPRGGFDQPQHF,NA,TRBV15,NA,TRBJ1-5
TGCGCCAGCAGATCGACAGGGGACCTCGAGCAGTACTTC,CASRSTGDLEQYF,NA,TRBV10-2,TRBD1,TRBJ2-7
TGTGCCAGCAGCTCCCTCGGCGGCCTGTTTTACAACAATGAGCAGTTCTTC,CASSSLGGLFYNNEQFF,NA,TRBV7-9,NA,TRBJ2-1
TGTGCCAGCAGCGAGGGCGGGACTAGCGGGAGGAATGAGCAGTTCTTC,CASSEGGTSGRNEQFF,NA,TRBV9,TRBD2,TRBJ2-1
TGTGCCAGTAGTATGGCACTAGCGGCCTACAATGAGCAGTTCTTC,CASSMALAAYNEQFF,NA,TRBV19,TRBD2,TRBJ2-1
TGTGCCAGCAGCTTAGAACTAGCGGACTCGTACGAGCAGTACTTC,CASSLELADSYEQYF,NA,TRBV13,TRBD2,TRBJ2-7
TGTGCCAGCACCCCCGTCGCGGGGAACACTGAAGCTTTCTTT,CASTPVAGNTEAFF,few,TRBV7-9,NA,TRBJ1-1
TGTGCCAGCAGCTTAGTCGGGGCCGGACTAGAGACCCAGTACTTC,CASSLVGAGLETQYF,NA,TRBV11-2,NA,TRBJ2-5
TGTGCCAGCAGCATCTCTCCAGGGGTCCCCCGGGGGGAGCAGTACTTC,CASSISPGVPRGEQYF,NA,TRBV11-2,NA,TRBJ2-7
TGTGCCTGGAGCAAAACAGGGGGAGAGACCCAGTACTTC,CAWSKTGGETQYF,NA,TRBV30,TRBD1,TRBJ2-5
TGCGCCAGCAGCCCGGGACTAGCGAACACCGGGGAGCTGTTTTTT,CASSPGLANTGELFF,NA,TRBV4-3,TRBD2,TRBJ2-2